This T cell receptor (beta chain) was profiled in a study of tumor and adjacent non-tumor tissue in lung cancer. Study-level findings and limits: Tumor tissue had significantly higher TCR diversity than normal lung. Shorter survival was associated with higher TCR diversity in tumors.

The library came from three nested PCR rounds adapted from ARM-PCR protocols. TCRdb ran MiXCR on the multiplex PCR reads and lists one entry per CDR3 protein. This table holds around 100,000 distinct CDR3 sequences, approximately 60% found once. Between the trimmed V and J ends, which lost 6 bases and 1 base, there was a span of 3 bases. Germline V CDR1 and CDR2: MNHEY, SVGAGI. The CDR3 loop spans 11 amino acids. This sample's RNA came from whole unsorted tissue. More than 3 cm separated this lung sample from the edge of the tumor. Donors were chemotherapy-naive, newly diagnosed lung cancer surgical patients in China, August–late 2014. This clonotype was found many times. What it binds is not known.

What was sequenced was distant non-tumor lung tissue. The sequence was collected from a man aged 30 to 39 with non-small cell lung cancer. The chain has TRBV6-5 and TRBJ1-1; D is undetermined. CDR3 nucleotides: TGTGCCAGCAGGGCGAACACTGAAGCTTTCTTT. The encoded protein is CASRANTEAFF.